Below, 16 T cell receptor beta chains from the same sample are listed, as sequenced in a study of regulatory T cells in long-lasting Graves disease. Arm-PCR with iRepertoire HTBI primers amplified the CDR3 regions for these TCR beta libraries. MiXCR, applied by TCRdb to the multiplex PCR reads, yields one record per CDR3 protein. The table records hundreds of thousands of distinct CDR3 sequences, around 15% of them present only once. Time point: newly diagnosed GD, antithyroid drugs for less than 3 months. Extracted RNA from PBMCs served as the source of the TCR library. Another study also made use of these data, one on T cells in Graves' hyperthyroidism and ophthalmopathy.

Specimen: peripheral blood mononuclear cells (PBMCs), collected at new diagnosis, from a patient treated with antithyroid drugs. The origin of the receptors is a woman between 25 and 40 years old with Graves disease.

The V gene is TRBV20-1, the J gene TRBJ2-1; 7 bases agree with TRBD2. Trimming removed 2 bases from V and 6 bases from J; junction bases left unmatched: 4. This CDR3 region has 13 residues. Germline CDR1 is DFQATT and CDR2 is SNEGSKA (reference sequence). CDR3 DNA sequence: TGCAGTGCTAGAAAGGGCGGGGGCAATGAGCAGTTCTTC. Its translation is CSARKGGGNEQFF.

The chain joins TRBV6-2 or TRBV6-3 to TRBJ2-7; TRBD2 aligns across 7 bases. This CDR3 comprises 16 residues. Germline V lookup: CDR1 MNHEY, CDR2 SVGEGT. The ends lost 0 bases at V and 5 bases at J; junction bases unmatched: 10. CDR3 DNA sequence: TGTGCCAGCAGTTACTCGAAGGTGGGCGGGAGAGACGAGCAGTACTTC. Its protein product is CASSYSKVGGRDEQYF.

In its sample, this clonotype was seen a few times. The CDR3 DNA is TGTGCCAGCAGCTCTCCCGGGGCACCCAATTCACCCCTCCACTTT. This gives the protein CASSSPGAPNSPLHF. This chain links TRBV5-5 with TRBJ1-6; tentative D call: TRBD1 (5 bases). The CDR3 loop spans 15 amino acids. CDR1 and CDR2 (germline): SGHKS, YYEKEE (reference sequence). Trimming pared 3 bases from V and 7 bases from J, leaving 14 bases between.

For this clonotype: This clone may be a read error of a much larger clone one base away. Since the CDR3 does not end with the conserved phenylalanine or tryptophan, this likely comes from a read error. The CDR3 DNA is TGCAGTGAGTACAGGCTTGATGAAGCTTTCCTT. Amino acids: CSEYRLDEAFL. The V and J genes are TRBV20-1 and TRBJ1-1, with a possible D match to TRBD1 (5 bases). Germline lookup yields CDR1 DFQATT and CDR2 SNEGSKA (reference sequence). The V end was cut by 7 bases, the J end by 7 bases, with 13 bases between. The length of the CDR3 is 11 residues.

This clonotype was seen repeatedly, ten times or more. This chain links TRBV20-1 with TRBJ1-2; maybe TRBD1 (5 bases). This CDR3 is built from 14 residues. Per germline, CDR1 DFQATT and CDR2 SNEGSKA (reference sequence). Trimming removed 0 bases from V and 4 bases from J, with 12 bases in between. The CDR3 loop reads CSARDVRVVYGYTF. Here the CDR3 DNA reads TGCAGTGCTAGAGATGTCAGGGTGGTCTATGGCTACACCTTC.

The V gene is TRBV7-2, the J gene TRBJ2-4; 9 positions match TRBD1. V shed 1 base, J shed 6 bases, and the junction held 1 base outside the gene matches. CDR1 and CDR2 from the germline V gene are SGHTA and FQGNSA. CDR3 length equals 14 residues. The CDR3 DNA reads as TGTGCCAGCAGCTTAGGGACAGGGGCAAACATTCAGTACTTC. This gives the protein CASSLGTGANIQYF.

The V gene is TRBV30, the J gene TRBJ1-1; maybe TRBD1 (5 bases). There are 13 residues in the CDR3. V was clipped by 4 bases and J by 4 bases, with 13 bases between them. Germline V gene sequence: CDR1 GTSNPN, CDR2 SVGIG (reference sequence). The DNA of the CDR3 is TGTGCCTGGACTGCTCAGGGTTCCACTGAAGCTTTCTTT. Its protein product is CAWTAQGSTEAFF.

In DNA form, the CDR3 reads TGCGCCAGCAGCTTGGAGGGGGGCACCGGGGAGCTGTTTTTT. Translating it yields CASSLEGGTGELFF. V gene TRBV5-1 combines with J gene TRBJ2-2; possibly TRBD1 or TRBD2 for D (6 bases each). CDR1 is SGHRS, CDR2 YFSETQ, per germline. V gave up 0 bases and J gave up 4 bases, with 7 bases separating them. This CDR3 has 14 amino acids.

This clonotype has more than one count but fewer than ten. The chain is built from TRBV9 and TRBJ2-3; 8 bases match TRBD2. Losses at the gene ends were 2 bases for V and 0 bases for J; bases not matched to a gene: 5. Germline-derived CDR1 and CDR2 are SGDLS and YYNGEE. The CDR3 runs 16 residues. The DNA of the CDR3 is TGTGCCAGCAGCGTTGGAGTAGCGGGAAGCACAGATACGCAGTATTTT. Protein: CASSVGVAGSTDTQYF.

The chain links TRBV5-4 to TRBJ1-4, with D uncertain. The length of the CDR3 is 14 residues. V was trimmed by 0 bases and J by 0 bases, leaving 3 bases between them. The germline V gene encodes CDR1 SGHNT and CDR2 YYREEE (reference sequence). The CDR3 sequence is CASSLESTNEKLFF. CDR3 DNA sequence: TGTGCCAGCAGCTTGGAATCAACTAATGAAAAACTGTTTTTT.

This clonotype showed up just a few times. V gene TRBV6-1 combines with J gene TRBJ1-2; D might be TRBD1 (6 bases). Deletions cut 5 bases from V and 2 bases from J, with 18 bases between. The CDR3 is 16 residues long. Germline V gene lookup returns CDR1 MNHNS and CDR2 SASEGT. CDR3 sequence: CASSSTVQGSNYGYTF. CDR3 bases: TGTGCCAGCAGTAGCACAGTACAGGGATCCAACTATGGCTACACCTTC.

In this sample, this clonotype turned up many times. The J gene is TRBJ1-1, the V gene TRBV24-1; 7 nucleotides agree with TRBD1. The CDR3 length is 14 residues. Germline V gives CDR1 KGHDR, CDR2 SFDVKD. After removal of 3 bases from V and 1 base from J, the junction contained 1 base not matched to a gene. The CDR3 DNA reads as TGTGCCACCAGTGATAGGACAGGGAACACTGAAGCTTTCTTT. Amino acid sequence: CATSDRTGNTEAFF.

Worth noting for this clonotype: This sequence may be a read error, since a much larger clone differs from it by one base. The chain couples TRBV10-3 to TRBJ2-1, with 7 bases lining up with TRBD2. Germline V gene lookup returns CDR1 ENHRY and CDR2 SYGVKD. Unmatched junction bases numbered 6, after V lost 4 bases and J lost 0 bases. CDR3 size: 16 residues. The CDR3 loop is CAISATSELSYNEQFF. The CDR3 coding sequence is TGTGCCATCAGTGCCACTAGCGAACTCTCCTACAATGAGCAGTTCTTC.

A few counts support this clonotype. This chain connects TRBV19 to TRBJ2-3, with 10 bases that match TRBD2. The CDR3 has 14 residues. Germline CDR1 LNHDA, CDR2 SQIVND (reference sequence). Trimming removed 9 bases from V and 1 base from J; junction bases left unmatched: 4. The CDR3 here is CASSGLAGTDTQYF. CDR3 bases: TGTGCCAGCAGTGGACTAGCGGGCACAGATACGCAGTATTTT.

V usage is TRBV15 and J usage is TRBJ1-2; unclear D gene. The CDR3 length is 15 residues. Trimming took 0 bases from V and 0 from J, leaving 8 bases between them. Germline CDR1 reads LNHNV; CDR2 reads YYDKDF (reference sequence). The CDR3 DNA is TGTGCCACCAGCAGAGATTGGAGGGCTAACTATGGCTACACCTTC. Protein sequence: CATSRDWRANYGYTF.

This chain connects TRBV6-2 or TRBV6-3 to TRBJ2-7, with D unresolved. The CDR3 loop spans 14 amino acids. The germline gives CDR1 MNHEY, CDR2 SVGEGT. Trimming pared 5 bases from V and 2 bases from J, leaving 13 bases between. CDR3 sequence reads: CASSVGGYPYEQYF. CDR3 DNA sequence: TGTGCCAGCAGTGTTGGTGGGTATCCCTACGAGCAGTACTTC.